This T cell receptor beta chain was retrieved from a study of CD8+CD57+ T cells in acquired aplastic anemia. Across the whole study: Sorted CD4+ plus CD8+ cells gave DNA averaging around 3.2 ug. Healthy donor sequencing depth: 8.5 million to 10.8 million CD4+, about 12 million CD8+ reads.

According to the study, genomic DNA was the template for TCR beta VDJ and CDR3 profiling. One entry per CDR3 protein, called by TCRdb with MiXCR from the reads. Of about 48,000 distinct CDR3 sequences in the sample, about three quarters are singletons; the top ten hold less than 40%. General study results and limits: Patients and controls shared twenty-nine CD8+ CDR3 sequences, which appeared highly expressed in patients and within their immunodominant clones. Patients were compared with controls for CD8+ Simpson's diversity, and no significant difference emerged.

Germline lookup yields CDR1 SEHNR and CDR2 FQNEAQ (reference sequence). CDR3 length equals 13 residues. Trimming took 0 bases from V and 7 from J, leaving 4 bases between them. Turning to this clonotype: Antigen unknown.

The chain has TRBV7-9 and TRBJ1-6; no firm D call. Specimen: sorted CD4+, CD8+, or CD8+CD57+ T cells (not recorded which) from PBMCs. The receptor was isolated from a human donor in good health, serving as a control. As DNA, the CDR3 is TGTGCCAGCAGCTTAGCGCAAAATTCACCCCTCCACTTT. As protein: CASSLAQNSPLHF.